The 7 T cell receptor beta chains below all came from one sample that was sequenced in a study of CD8 T cells in ankylosing spondylitis. Whole-study findings and limits: Characteristic of ankylosing spondylitis blood, it appeared, was a TCR beta motif comprising eight highly homologous variants.

TCRdb analysed the 5' RACE reads with MiXCR anew, one entry per CDR3 protein. The sample has 700,000 or so distinct CDR3 sequences; 19% are singletons. What these receptors recognize is not known. Sequenced sample: blood, either unsorted or a sorted T cell fraction (not recorded which). All receptors come from a male donor with ankylosing spondylitis.

This clonotype has a handful of counts. This chain joins TRBV20-1 and TRBJ2-2; TRBD2 matches 8 bases. With 5 bases clipped from V and 1 base from J, the junction kept 9 bases outside the gene matches. Germline V gives CDR1 DFQATT, CDR2 SNEGSKA (reference sequence). There are 16 residues in the CDR3. CDR3 sequence: CSAPPLAGGNTGELFF. For the CDR3, the DNA is TGCAGTGCTCCGCCCTTGGCGGGGGGGAACACCGGGGAGCTGTTTTTT.

The sample holds many counts of this clonotype. The genes are TRBV29-1 and TRBJ2-2; no firm D call. CDR3 length: 13 residues. Germline loops: CDR1 SQVTM, CDR2 ANQGSEA. V was trimmed by 1 base and J by 8 bases, leaving 11 bases between them. CDR3 in amino acids: CSVEGGTVGELFF. In nucleotides, the CDR3 is TGCAGCGTTGAAGGGGGAACCGTAGGGGAGCTGTTTTTT.

The V call is TRBV3-1, the J call TRBJ2-3; TRBD1 agrees at 9 bases. The CDR3 consists of 21 residues. Trimming at V came to 1 base and at J to 0 bases, leaving 17 bases not matched to a gene. Looked up from germline, CDR1 is LGHDT and CDR2 is YNNKEL (reference sequence). CDR3 sequence (DNA): TGTGCCAGCAGCCAAGCCGGGACAGGGTTTCTATCAGGCACTAGCACAGATACGCAGTATTTT. Translated: CASSQAGTGFLSGTSTDTQYF.

The chain couples TRBV7-8 to TRBJ2-5; D call uncertain. Germline CDR1 is SGHVS and CDR2 is FQNEAQ. Trimming pared 10 bases from V and 1 base from J, leaving 7 bases between. The CDR3 is made up of 11 amino acids. This CDR3 is CATKSQETQYF. In DNA form, the CDR3 reads TGTGCCACGAAGAGCCAAGAGACCCAGTACTTC.

This clonotype was observed at least ten times. The genes are TRBV4-1 and TRBJ2-7; tentative D call: TRBD2 (5 bases). Germline V CDR1 and CDR2: MGHRA, YSYEKL. Trimming cost V 4 bases and J 3 bases, with 13 bases left between them. This CDR3 has 14 residues. This CDR3 is CASSPEGVGYEQYF. CDR3 sequence (DNA): TGCGCCAGCAGCCCTGAGGGAGTTGGCTACGAGCAGTACTTC.

V usage is TRBV20-1 and J usage is TRBJ2-2, with D possibly being TRBD1 (5 bases). This CDR3 region has 15 residues. The V gene's germline CDR1 is DFQATT and CDR2 SNEGSKA (reference sequence). V lost 6 bases and J 5 bases, leaving 19 bases between the germline ends. CDR3 sequence (DNA): TGCAGTGCCCAAGAGCAGGGTTCGATTACCGGGGAGCTGTTTTTT. Translating gives CSAQEQGSITGELFF.

V usage is TRBV6-5 and J usage is TRBJ2-1; D remains unclear. Germline lookup yields CDR1 MNHEY and CDR2 SVGAGI. The length of the CDR3 is 14 residues. V lost 2 bases and J 7 bases, leaving 12 bases between the germline ends. CDR3 coding DNA: TGTGCCAGCAGTTACACAACAGAACCAAATGAGCAGTTCTTC. It translates to CASSYTTEPNEQFF.